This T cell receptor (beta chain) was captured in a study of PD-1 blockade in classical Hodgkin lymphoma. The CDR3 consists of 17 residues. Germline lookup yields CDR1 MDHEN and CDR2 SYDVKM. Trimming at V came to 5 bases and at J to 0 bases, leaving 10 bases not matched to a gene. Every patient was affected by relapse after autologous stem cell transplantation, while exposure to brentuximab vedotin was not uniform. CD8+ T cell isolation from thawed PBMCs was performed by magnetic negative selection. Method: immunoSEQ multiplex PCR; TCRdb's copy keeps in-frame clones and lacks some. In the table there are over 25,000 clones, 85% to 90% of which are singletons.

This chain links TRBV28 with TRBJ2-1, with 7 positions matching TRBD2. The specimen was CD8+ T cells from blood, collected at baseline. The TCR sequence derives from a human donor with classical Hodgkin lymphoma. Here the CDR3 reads CASSRTGLADSYNEQFF. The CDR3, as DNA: TGTGCCAGCAGTCGCACGGGCCTAGCGGACTCCTACAATGAGCAGTTCTTC.